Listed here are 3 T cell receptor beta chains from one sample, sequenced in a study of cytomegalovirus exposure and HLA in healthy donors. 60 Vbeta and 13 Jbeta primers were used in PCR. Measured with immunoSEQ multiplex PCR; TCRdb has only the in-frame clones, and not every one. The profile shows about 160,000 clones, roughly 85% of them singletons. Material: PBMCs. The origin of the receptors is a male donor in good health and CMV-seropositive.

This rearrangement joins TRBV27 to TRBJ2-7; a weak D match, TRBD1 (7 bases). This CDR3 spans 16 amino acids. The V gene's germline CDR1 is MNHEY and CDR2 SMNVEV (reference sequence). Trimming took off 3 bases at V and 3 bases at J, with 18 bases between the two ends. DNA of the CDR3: TGTGCCAGCAGTTTCCAGGGGGACTCGGGGATCTACGAGCAGTACTTC. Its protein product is CASSFQGDSGIYEQYF.

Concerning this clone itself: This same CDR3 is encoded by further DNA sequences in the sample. CDR3 sequence reads: CASSRDSNYGYTF. The CDR3 coding sequence is TGTGCCAGCAGTCGGGACAGTAACTATGGCTACACCTTC. The genes are TRBV28 and TRBJ1-2, with TRBD1 matching 7 bases. Germline V lookup: CDR1 MDHEN, CDR2 SYDVKM. J was trimmed by 1 base and V by 5 bases; bases with no gene match: 1. This CDR3 comprises 13 residues.

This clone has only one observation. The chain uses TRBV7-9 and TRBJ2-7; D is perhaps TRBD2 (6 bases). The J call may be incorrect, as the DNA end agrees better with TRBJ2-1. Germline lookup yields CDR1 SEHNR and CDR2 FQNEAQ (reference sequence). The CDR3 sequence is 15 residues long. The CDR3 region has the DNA TGTGCCAGCAGCCCTGGGACGGGAGTATTAGATGAGCAGTTCTTC. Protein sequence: CASSPGTGVLDEQFF.